Listed here are 4 T cell receptor beta chains from one sample, sequenced in a study of response to subunit inactivated influenza vaccine. Via MiXCR, TCRdb re-called the RT-PCR reads, giving one row per CDR3 protein. Of about 650,000 distinct CDR3 sequences in the sample, 14% were seen once. The sample was PBMCs from blood, taken roughly 15 days before vaccination. The receptors stem from a man over 45 who received an inactivated influenza vaccine.

This chain links TRBV5-1 with TRBJ2-1; 7 bases agree with TRBD1. Germline V gives CDR1 SGHRS, CDR2 YFSETQ. J gave up 2 bases and V 1 base, and 6 bases lay outside the gene matches. This CDR3 comprises 16 residues. CDR3 bases: TGCGCCAGCAGCTTGACAGGGGCCGTGCCCTACAATGAGCAGTTCTTC. As protein: CASSLTGAVPYNEQFF.

CDR3 in amino acids: CATSDLSVVGTDTQYF. The DNA of the CDR3 is TGTGCCACCAGTGACCTTTCAGTAGTGGGCACAGATACGCAGTATTTT. The chain employs TRBV24-1 and TRBJ2-3; D unresolved. V lost 4 bases to trimming and J lost 1 base, with 14 bases between them. In germline, CDR1 is KGHDR, CDR2 SFDVKD. The CDR3 contains 16 residues.

This chain connects TRBV11-1 to TRBJ1-2, with 7 positions matching TRBD1. The germline gives CDR1 SGHAT, CDR2 FQDESV (reference sequence). The CDR3 length is 13 residues. With V trimmed by 5 bases and J by 6 bases, 6 bases remained unmatched. For the CDR3, the DNA is TGTGCCAGCAGCCCGACAGGGTCGGATGGCTACACCTTC. Translated, it gives CASSPTGSDGYTF. Full variable domain (outside the CDR3, taken from reference TRBV11-1 and TRBJ1-2): EAEVAQSPRYKITEKSQAVAFWCDPISGHATLYWYRQILGQGPELLVQFQDESVVDDSQLPKDRFSAERLKGVDSTLKIQPAELGDSAMYLCASSPTGSDGYTFGSGTRLTVV.

The chain employs TRBV6-1 and TRBJ2-1, with D possibly matching TRBD2 (6 bases). Germline V lookup: CDR1 MNHNS, CDR2 SASEGT. CDR3 length: 15 amino acids. The V gene lost 0 bases and the J gene lost 6 bases, with 12 bases spanning the gap. This chain's CDR3 is CASSEAAGPFNEQFF. The CDR3, as DNA: TGTGCCAGCAGTGAAGCGGCGGGACCTTTCAATGAGCAGTTCTTC.